Given below is one T cell receptor (beta chain) in context. The antigen is undetermined. This record comes from a study of Ad26.COV2.S vaccination and SARS-CoV-2 variants. The study, taken as a whole, reports: While placebo recipients had lower spike-specific TCR breadth, vaccine recipients had more.

Using immunoSEQ multiplex PCR, the repertoire was profiled, and TCRdb retains in-frame clones only, with some absent. The data contain around 300,000 clones, about 88% of them singletons. Germline V gene lookup returns CDR1 SGHVS and CDR2 FQNEAQ. The CDR3 covers 15 residues. V lost 1 base and J 3 bases, leaving 13 bases between the germline ends. Treatment noted: 15 to 20 received Ad26.COV2.S at low or high dose, single or two shots; 5 received placebo; per-sample allocation not given. Material that was analyzed had been drawn on day 63 after the first vaccine or placebo injection. The sequence was collected from a person aged 18-65 years who received the Ad26.COV2.S COVID-19 vaccine or a placebo. The chain employs TRBV7-8 and TRBJ2-7; D uncertain. Sequenced here: peripheral blood, sampled in a trial of Ad26.COV2.S vaccine versus placebo. CDR3 DNA: TGTGCCAGCAGCTTAGGTTTTATGCAGGACTACGAGCAGTACTTC. Residues: CASSLGFMQDYEQYF. Combining the CDR3 with reference TRBV7-8 and TRBJ2-7 gives the whole variable domain GAGVSQSPRYKVAKRGQDVALRCDPISGHVSLFWYQQALGQGPEFLTYFQNEAQLDKSGLPSDRFFAERPEGSVSTLKIQRTQQEDSAVYLCASSLGFMQDYEQYFGPGTRLTVT.